This T cell receptor (beta chain) was sequenced in a study of identifying expanded T cells in peripheral blood. Points from the study as a whole: Across healthy donors, higher total template counts meant significantly greater roughly 2-week count variance.

Comment on this clone: Its target is not known.

Collection occurred without any documented infections or immune events in donors. Germline lookup yields CDR1 SGHNT and CDR2 YENEEA. V lost 6 bases and J lost 7; bases outside the gene matches: 14. This CDR3 spans 15 amino acids. Only in-frame clones appear in the TCRdb table, and some are missing; sequencing was by immunoSEQ multiplex PCR. The sample gives under 100,000 clones, about 87% of which show up once; 7.3% is in the top ten. J is TRBJ2-7 and V is TRBV11-3; 8 bases align to TRBD2. The sample comprised blood. The sequence derives from a person aged 18 to 70 in good health. The CDR3 DNA follows: TGTGCCAGCAGAAGTAGCGGGACTGGCGCTAGTGAGCAGTACTTC. Its protein is CASRSSGTGASEQYF.